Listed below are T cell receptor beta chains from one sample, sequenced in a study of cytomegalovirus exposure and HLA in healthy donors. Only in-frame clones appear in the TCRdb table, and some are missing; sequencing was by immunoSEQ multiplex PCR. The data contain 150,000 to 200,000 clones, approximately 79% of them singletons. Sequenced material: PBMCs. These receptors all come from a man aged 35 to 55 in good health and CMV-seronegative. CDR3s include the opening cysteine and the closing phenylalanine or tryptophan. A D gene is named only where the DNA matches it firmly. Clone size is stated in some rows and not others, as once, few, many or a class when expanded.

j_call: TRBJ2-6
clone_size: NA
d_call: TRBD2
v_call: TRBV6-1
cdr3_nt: TGTGCCAGCGTGGCGGGGGGCTCTGGGGCCAACGTCCTGACTTTC
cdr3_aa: CASVAGGSGANVLTF

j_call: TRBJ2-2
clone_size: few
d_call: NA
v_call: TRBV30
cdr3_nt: TGTGCCTGGAGTGTTTGGGGGGGCCCAGATACCGGGGAGCTGTTTTTT
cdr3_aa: CAWSVWGGPDTGELFF

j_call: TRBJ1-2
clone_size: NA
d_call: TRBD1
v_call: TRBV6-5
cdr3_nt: TGTGCCAGCAGAACAGGGGGCGGCTATGGCTACACCTTC
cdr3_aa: CASRTGGGYGYTF

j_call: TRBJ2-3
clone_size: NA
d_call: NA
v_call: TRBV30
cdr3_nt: TGTGCCTGGAGTGTACTAGGGGGTGGTACAGATACGCAGTATTTT
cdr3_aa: CAWSVLGGGTDTQYF

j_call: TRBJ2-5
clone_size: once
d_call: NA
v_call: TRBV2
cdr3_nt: TGTGCCAGCAGTGTTTTTGCAGGGATTAGGGAGACCCAGTACTTC
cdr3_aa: CASSVFAGIRETQYF

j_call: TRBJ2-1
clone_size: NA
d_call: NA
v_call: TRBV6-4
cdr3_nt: TGTGCCAGCAGCGCTTCTGATAGCAATGAGCAGTTCTTC
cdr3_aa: CASSASDSNEQFF

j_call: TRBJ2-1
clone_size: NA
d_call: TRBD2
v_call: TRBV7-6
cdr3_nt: TGTGCCAGCAGCCAACCGACGGGGGGTATTGATGAGCAGTTCTTC
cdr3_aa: CASSQPTGGIDEQFF

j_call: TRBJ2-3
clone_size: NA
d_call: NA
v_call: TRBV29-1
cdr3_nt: TGCAGCGTTGATGCTGACTCAACAGATACGCAGTATTTT
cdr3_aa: CSVDADSTDTQYF

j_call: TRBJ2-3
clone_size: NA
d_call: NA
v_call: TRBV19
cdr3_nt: TGTGCCAGCCGCGGGGGCCCAACAGATACGCAGTATTTT
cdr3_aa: CASRGGPTDTQYF

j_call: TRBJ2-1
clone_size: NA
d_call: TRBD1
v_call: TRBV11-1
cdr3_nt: TGTGCCAGCAGCTTAGCAGGGACAGGGGGTCGTGAGCAGTTCTTC
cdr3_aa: CASSLAGTGGREQFF

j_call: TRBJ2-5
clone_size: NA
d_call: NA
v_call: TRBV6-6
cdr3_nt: TGTGCCAGCGGTGGGGCTCAAGAGACCCAGTACTTC
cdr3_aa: CASGGAQETQYF

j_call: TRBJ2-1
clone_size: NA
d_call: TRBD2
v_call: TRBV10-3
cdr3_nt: TGTGCCATCAGCGGGACTAGCGGGGGGGAGGGTGAGCAGTTCTTC
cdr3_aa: CAISGTSGGEGEQFF

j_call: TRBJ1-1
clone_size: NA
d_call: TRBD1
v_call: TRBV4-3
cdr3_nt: TGCGCCAGCAGCCTGGGAGAGACAGGGCCAACTTTCTTT
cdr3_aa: CASSLGETGPTFF

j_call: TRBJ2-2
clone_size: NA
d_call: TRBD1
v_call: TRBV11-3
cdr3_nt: TGTGCCAGCAGTTCGGACAGGGTGGGAGCGAGCGAGAGTCAGGCCGGGGAGCTGTTTTTT
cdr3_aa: CASSSDRVGASESQAGELFF

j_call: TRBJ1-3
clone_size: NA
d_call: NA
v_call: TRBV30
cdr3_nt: TGTGCCTGGAGTGTAAGGGGCACCATATATTTT
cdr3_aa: CAWSVRGTIYF

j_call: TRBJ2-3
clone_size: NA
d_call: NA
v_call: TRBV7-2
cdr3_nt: TGTGCCAGCAGCCTCAGACTCACAGATACGCAGTATTTT
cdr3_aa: CASSLRLTDTQYF

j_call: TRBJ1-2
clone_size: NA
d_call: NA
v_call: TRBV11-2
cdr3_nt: TGTGCCAGCAGCTTAGTCAGGGATGACTATGGCTACACCTTC
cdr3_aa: CASSLVRDDYGYTF

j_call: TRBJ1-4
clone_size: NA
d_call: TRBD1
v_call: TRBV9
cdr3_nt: TGTGCCAGCAGCGTAGGGACAGGGATTTATGAAAAACTGTTTTTT
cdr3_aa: CASSVGTGIYEKLFF

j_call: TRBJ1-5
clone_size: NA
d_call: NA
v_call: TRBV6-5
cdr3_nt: TGTGCCAGCAGTTACGGCCCCCGGGGGGGCTGGCAGCCCCAGCATTTT
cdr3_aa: CASSYGPRGGWQPQHF

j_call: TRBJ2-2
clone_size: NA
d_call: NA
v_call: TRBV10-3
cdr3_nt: TGTGCCATCACCCGGGACTTGAACACCGGGGAGCTGTTTTTT
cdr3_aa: CAITRDLNTGELFF

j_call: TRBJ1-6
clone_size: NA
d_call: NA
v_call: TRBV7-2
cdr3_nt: TGTGCCAGCAGCTTAGGGCGGGAAGGGGCCGACCTAACCCTCCACTTT
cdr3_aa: CASSLGREGADLTLHF

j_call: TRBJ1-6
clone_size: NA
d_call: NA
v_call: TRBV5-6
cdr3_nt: TGTGCCAGCAGCTTGCAACAGTATAATTCACCCCTCCACTTT
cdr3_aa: CASSLQQYNSPLHF

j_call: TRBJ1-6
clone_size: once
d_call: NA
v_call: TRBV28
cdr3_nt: TGTGCCAGCAGTTCGAGGGGGGGGTATAATTCACCCCTCCACTTT
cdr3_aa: CASSSRGGYNSPLHF

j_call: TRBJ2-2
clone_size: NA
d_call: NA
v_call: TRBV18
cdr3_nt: TGTGCCAGCTCACCATCGAGGTCCGGATCGAACACCGGGGAGCTGTTTTTT
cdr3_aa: CASSPSRSGSNTGELFF

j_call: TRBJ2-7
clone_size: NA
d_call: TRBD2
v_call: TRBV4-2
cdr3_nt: TGTGCCAGCAGCCAAGGCGGAGGTAGCGGGGGGGGAAGCTCCTACGAGCAGTACTTC
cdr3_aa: CASSQGGGSGGGSSYEQYF

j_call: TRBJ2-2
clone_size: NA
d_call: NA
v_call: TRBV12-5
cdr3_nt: TGTGCTAGTGGTTTGGTACATATGAACACCGGGGAGCTGTTTTTT
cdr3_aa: CASGLVHMNTGELFF

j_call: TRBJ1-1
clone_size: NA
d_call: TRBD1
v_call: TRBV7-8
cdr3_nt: TGTGCCAGCAGCCCCGGGACAGGGGCCCGAATTGAAGCTTTCTTT
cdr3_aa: CASSPGTGARIEAFF

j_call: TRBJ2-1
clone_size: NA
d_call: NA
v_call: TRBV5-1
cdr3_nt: TGCGCCAGCAGCTTGGCCGGGGCCTACAATGAGCAGTTCTTC
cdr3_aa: CASSLAGAYNEQFF

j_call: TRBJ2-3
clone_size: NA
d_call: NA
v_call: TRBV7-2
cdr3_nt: TGTGCCAGCAGCTTCCTCACAGATACGCAGTATTTT
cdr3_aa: CASSFLTDTQYF

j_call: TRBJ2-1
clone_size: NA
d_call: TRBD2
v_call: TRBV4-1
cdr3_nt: TGCGCCAGCAGACATCTAGCGGGGGGATACAATGAGCAGTTCTTC
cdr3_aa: CASRHLAGGYNEQFF

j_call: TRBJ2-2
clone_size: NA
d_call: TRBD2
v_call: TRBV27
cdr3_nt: TGTGCCAGCACACCCCAGAGGACGAGCGGGGGGGCCGGGGAGCTGTTTTTT
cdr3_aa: CASTPQRTSGGAGELFF

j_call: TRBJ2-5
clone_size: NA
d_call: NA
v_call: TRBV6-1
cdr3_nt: TGTGCCAGCAGCGACTGGAGACAAGAGACCCAGTACTTC
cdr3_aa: CASSDWRQETQYF

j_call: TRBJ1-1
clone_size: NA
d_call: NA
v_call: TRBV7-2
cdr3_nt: TGTGCCAGCAGCTTATTTAGGGGAACCGGCACTGAAGCTTTCTTT
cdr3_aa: CASSLFRGTGTEAFF

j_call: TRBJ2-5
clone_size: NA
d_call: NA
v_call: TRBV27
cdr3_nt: TGTGCCAGCAGTTTAGCACAGGGTGGAGAGACCCAGTACTTC
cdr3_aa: CASSLAQGGETQYF

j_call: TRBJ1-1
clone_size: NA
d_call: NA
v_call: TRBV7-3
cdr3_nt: TGTGCCAGCAGCCACTCCTCGAACACTGAAGCTTTCTTT
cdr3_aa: CASSHSSNTEAFF

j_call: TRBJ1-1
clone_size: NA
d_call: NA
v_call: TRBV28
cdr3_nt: TGTGCCAGCAGGCCAGTTTCGAGGGGGACTGAAGCTTTCTTT
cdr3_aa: CASRPVSRGTEAFF

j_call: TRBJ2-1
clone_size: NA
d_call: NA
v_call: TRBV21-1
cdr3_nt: TGTGCCAGCAGCTCCTGGGGGACGCGGGAAAACAATGAGCAGTTCTTC
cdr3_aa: CASSSWGTRENNEQFF

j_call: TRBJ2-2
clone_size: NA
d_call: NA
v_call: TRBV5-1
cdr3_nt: TGCGCCAGCAGCTTCCGCCACAGTTCTGGGGCCACCGGGGAGCTGTTTTTT
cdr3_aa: CASSFRHSSGATGELFF

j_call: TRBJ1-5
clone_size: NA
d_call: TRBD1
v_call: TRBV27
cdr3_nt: TGTGCCAGCAGTCGTTACAGGGGGCCGATTTATAGCAATCAGCCCCAGCATTTT
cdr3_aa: CASSRYRGPIYSNQPQHF

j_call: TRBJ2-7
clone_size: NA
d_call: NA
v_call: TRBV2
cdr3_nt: TGTGCCAGCGGACCGGCGGGGAGATCCTACGAGCAGTACTTC
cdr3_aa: CASGPAGRSYEQYF

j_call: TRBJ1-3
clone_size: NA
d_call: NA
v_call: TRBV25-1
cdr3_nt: TGTGCCAGCAGTGAATCCGACAGCTCTGGAAACACCATATATTTT
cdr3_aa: CASSESDSSGNTIYF

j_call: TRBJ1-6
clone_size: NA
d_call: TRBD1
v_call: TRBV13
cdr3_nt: TGTGCCAGCAGCTTAGGAGGGGGCAACTCACCCCTCCACTTT
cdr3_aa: CASSLGGGNSPLHF

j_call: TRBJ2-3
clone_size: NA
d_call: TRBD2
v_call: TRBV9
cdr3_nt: TGTGCCAGCAGCGTAGAGGGACTAGCGGGGTCGGATACGCAGTATTTT
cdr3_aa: CASSVEGLAGSDTQYF

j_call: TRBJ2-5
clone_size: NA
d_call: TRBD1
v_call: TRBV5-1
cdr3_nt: TGCGCCAGCAGCCCCTGGGGGGACAGGGGAACAGAGACCCAGTACTTC
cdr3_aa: CASSPWGDRGTETQYF

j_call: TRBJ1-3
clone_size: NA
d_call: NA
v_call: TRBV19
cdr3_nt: TGTGCCAGTAGTATAAGCGCAGGAAACACCATATATTTT
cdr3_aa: CASSISAGNTIYF

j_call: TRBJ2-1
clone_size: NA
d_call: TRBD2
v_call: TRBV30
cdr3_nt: TGTGCCTGGAGTGTACTAGCGGGGGGGCCTCTGTTCTTC
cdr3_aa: CAWSVLAGGPLFF

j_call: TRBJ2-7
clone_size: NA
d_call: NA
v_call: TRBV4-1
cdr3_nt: TGCGCCAGCAGCCAACTGGTACAGATTAGCTCCTACGAGCAGTACTTC
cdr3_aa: CASSQLVQISSYEQYF

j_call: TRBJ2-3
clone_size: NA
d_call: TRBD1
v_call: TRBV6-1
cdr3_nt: TGTGCCAGCAGTGCAGACAGGGGGGCCACAGATACGCAGTATTTT
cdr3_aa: CASSADRGATDTQYF

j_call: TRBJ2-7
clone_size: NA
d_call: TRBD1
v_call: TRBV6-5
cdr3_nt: TGTGCCAGCAGTCCGAGGGGACAGGGGGAGTACGAGCAGTACTTC
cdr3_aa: CASSPRGQGEYEQYF

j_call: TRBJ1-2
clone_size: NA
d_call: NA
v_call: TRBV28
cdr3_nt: TGTGCCAGCAGTCTAGACAGCTATGGCTACACCTTC
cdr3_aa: CASSLDSYGYTF

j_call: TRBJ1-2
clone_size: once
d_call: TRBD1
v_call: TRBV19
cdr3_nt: TGTGCCAGTAGTTCTCGCATACCGGGACAGGGGTACTATGGCTACACCTTC
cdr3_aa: CASSSRIPGQGYYGYTF